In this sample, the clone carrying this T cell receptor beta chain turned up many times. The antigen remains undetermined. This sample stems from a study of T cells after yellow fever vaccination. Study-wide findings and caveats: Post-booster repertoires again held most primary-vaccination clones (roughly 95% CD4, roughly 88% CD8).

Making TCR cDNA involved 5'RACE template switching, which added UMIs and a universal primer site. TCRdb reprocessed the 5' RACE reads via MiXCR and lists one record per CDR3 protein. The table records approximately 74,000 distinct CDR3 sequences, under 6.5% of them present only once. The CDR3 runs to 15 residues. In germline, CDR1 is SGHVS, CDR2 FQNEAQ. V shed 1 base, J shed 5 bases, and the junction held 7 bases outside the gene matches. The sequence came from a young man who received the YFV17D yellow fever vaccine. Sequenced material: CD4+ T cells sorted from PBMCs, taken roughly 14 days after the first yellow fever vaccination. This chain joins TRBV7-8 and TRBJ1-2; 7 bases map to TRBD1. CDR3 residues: CASSLVRTGVYGYTF. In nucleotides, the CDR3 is TGTGCCAGCAGCTTAGTTCGGACAGGAGTGTATGGCTACACCTTC.